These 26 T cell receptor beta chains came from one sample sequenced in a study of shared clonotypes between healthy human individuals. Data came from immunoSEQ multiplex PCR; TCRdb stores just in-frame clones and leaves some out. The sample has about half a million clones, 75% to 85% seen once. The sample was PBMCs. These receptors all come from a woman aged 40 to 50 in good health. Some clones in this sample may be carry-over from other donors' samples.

The CDR3 sequence: CASSEKAGGVYEQYF. CDR3 DNA sequence: TGTGCCAGCAGTGAAAAAGCGGGAGGAGTCTACGAGCAGTACTTC. The rearrangement uses TRBV2 and TRBJ2-7; 9 bases are a match to TRBD2. The trim removed 2 bases at V and 3 bases at J, leaving 5 bases unmatched. Germline V CDR1 and CDR2: SNHLY, FYNNEI. This CDR3 contains 15 residues.

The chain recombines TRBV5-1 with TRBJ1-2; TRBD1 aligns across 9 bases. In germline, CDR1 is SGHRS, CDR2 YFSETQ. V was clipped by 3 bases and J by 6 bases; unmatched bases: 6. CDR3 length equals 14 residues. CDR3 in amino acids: CASSWGQGGDGYTF. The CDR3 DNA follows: TGCGCCAGCAGCTGGGGACAGGGAGGCGATGGCTACACCTTC.

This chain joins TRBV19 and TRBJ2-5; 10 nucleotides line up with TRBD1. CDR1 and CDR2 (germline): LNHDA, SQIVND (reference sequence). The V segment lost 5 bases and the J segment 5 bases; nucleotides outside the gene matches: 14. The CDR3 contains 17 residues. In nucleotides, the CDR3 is TGTGCCAGTAGTCCTTTCCGGGACAGGGGTATGGGGGAGACCCAGTACTTC. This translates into CASSPFRDRGMGETQYF.

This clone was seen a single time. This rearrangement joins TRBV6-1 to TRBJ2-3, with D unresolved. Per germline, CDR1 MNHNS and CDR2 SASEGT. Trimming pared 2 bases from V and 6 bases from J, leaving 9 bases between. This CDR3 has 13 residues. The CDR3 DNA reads TGTGCCAGCAGTGAAATTTTTCCGGATACGCAGTATTTT. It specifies CASSEIFPDTQYF.

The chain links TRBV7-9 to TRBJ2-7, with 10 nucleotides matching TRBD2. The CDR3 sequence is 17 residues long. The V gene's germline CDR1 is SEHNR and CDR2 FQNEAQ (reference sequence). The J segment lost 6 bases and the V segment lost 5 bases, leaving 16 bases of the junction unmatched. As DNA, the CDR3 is TGTGCCAGCAGCCCAATAGCGGGAGGAGTCTCTTCGGCCGAGCAGTACTTC. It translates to CASSPIAGGVSSAEQYF.

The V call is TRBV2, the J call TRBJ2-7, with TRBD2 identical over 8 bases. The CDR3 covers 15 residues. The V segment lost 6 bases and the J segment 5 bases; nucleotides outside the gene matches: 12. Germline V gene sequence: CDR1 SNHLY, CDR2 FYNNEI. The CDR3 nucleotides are TGTGCCAGCAGGAGGGGGGGAAGAGCGGGAGACGAGCAGTACTTC. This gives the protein CASRRGGRAGDEQYF.

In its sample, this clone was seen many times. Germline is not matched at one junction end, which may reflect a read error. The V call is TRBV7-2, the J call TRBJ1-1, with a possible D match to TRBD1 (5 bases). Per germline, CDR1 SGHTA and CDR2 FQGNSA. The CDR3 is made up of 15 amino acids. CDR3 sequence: CASSLGPQVNAEAFF. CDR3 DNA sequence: TGTGCCAGCAGCTTAGGACCACAGGTGAACGCTGAAGCTTTCTTT.

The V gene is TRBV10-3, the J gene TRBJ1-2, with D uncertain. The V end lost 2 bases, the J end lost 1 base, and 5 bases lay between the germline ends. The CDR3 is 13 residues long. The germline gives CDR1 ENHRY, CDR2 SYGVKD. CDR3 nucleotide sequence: TGTGCCATCAGTGAGGGAGTTAACTATGGCTACACCTTC. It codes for CAISEGVNYGYTF.

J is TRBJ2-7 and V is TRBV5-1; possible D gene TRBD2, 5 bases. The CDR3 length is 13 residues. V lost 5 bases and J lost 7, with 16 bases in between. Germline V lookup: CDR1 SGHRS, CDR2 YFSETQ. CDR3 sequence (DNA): TGCGCCAGCAGTGGACTCACGAGCTCAGAGCAGTACTTC. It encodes CASSGLTSSEQYF.

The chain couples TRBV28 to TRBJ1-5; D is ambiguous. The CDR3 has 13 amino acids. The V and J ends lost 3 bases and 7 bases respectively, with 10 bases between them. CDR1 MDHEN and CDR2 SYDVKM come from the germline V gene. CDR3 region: CASSFPSGQPQHF. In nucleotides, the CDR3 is TGTGCCAGCAGTTTCCCATCCGGGCAGCCCCAGCATTTT.

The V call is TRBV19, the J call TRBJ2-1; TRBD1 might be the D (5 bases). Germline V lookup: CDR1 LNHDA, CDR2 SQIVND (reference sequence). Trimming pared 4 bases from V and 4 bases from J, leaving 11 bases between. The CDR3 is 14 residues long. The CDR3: CASSSPDKYNEQFF. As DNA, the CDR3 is TGTGCCAGTAGTAGCCCGGACAAATACAATGAGCAGTTCTTC.

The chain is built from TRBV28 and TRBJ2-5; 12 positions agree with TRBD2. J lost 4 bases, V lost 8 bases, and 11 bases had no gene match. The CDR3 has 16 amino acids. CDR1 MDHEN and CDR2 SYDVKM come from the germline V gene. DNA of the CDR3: TGTGCCAGCTCTCCCGGACTAGCGGGACTGGGAGAGACCCAGTACTTC. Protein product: CASSPGLAGLGETQYF. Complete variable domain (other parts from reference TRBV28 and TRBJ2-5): DVKVTQSSRYLVKRTGEKVFLECVQDMDHENMFWYRQDPGLGLRLIYFSYDVKMKEKGDIPEGYSVSREKKERFSLILESASTNQTSMYLCASSPGLAGLGETQYFGPGTRLLVL.

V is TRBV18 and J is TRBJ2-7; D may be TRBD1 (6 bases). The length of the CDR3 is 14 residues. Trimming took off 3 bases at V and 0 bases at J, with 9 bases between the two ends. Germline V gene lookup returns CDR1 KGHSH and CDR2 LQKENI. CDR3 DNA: TGTGCCAGCTCACCGAGGGACAACTCCTACGAGCAGTACTTC. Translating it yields CASSPRDNSYEQYF.

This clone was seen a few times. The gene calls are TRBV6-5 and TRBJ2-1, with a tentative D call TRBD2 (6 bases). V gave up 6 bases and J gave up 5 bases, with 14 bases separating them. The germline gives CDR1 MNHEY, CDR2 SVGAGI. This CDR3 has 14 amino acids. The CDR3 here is CASRAAGGNNEQFF. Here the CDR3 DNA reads TGTGCCAGCAGGGCCGCCGGAGGGAACAATGAGCAGTTCTTC.

The CDR3 bases are TGTGCCAGTAGCCAAAGGGACAGGGTCTACGAGCAGTACTTC. Protein: CASSQRDRVYEQYF. V is TRBV19 and J is TRBJ2-7, with TRBD1 identical over 9 bases. J was trimmed by 3 bases and V by 6 bases; bases with no gene match: 6. Germline V CDR1 and CDR2: LNHDA, SQIVND (reference sequence). This CDR3 comprises 14 residues. Drawing the rest from reference TRBV19 and TRBJ2-7, the complete variable domain is DGGITQSPKYLFRKEGQNVTLSCEQNLNHDAMYWYRQDPGQGLRLIYYSQIVNDFQKGDIAEGYSVSREKKESFPLTVTSAQKNPTAFYLCASSQRDRVYEQYFGPGTRLTVT.

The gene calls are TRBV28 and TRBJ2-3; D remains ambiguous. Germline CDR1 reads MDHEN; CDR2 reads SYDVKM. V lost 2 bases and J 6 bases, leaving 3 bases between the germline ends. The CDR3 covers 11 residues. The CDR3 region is CASSLEDTQYF. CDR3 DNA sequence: TGTGCCAGCAGTTTAGAGGATACGCAGTATTTT.

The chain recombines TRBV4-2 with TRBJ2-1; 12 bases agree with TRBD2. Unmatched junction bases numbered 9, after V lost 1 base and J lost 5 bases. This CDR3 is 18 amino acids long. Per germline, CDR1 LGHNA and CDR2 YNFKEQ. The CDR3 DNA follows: TGTGCCAGCAGCCAAGCGCTAGCGGGAGGGCGGGGGGACAATGAGCAGTTCTTC. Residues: CASSQALAGGRGDNEQFF.

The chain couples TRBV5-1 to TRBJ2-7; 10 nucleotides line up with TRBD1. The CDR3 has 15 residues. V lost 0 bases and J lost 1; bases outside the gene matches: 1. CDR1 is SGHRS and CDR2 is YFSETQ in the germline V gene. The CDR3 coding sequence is TGCGCCAGCAGCTTGGCGGGACAGGGGTCCTACGAGCAGTACTTC. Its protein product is CASSLAGQGSYEQYF.

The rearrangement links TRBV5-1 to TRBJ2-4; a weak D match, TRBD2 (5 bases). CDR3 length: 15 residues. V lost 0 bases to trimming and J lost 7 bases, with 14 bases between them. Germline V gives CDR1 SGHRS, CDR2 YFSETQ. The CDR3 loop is CASSLGYPGYNIQYF. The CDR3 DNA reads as TGCGCCAGCAGCTTGGGATACCCGGGATATAACATTCAGTACTTC. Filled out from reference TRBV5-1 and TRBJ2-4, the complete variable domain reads KAGVTQTPRYLIKTRGQQVTLSCSPISGHRSVSWYQQTPGQGLQFLFEYFSETQRNKGNFPGRFSGRQFSNSRSEMNVSTLELGDSALYLCASSLGYPGYNIQYFGAGTRLSVL.

Here the CDR3 DNA reads TGCGCCAGCAGCCAAGTATCCGGGGGCAAGGTTGTGAACACCGGGGAGCTGTTTTTT. Its translation is CASSQVSGGKVVNTGELFF. The genes are TRBV4-3 and TRBJ2-2; D is possibly TRBD1 or TRBD2 (6 bases each). With 1 base removed from V and 1 base from J, the gap between germline ends came to 19 bases. Germline CDR1 and CDR2: LGHNA and YSLEER. There are 19 residues in the CDR3.

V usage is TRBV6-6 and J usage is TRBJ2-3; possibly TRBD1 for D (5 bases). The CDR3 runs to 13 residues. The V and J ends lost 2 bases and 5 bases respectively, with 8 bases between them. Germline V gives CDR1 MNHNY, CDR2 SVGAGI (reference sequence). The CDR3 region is CASSYLQGDTQYF. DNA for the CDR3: TGTGCCAGCAGTTACCTCCAGGGAGATACGCAGTATTTT.

The DNA for the CDR3 is TGCGCCAGCAGGTTTACAGGGGGTGATATTGGAGCTTTCTTT. Its protein product is CASRFTGGDIGAFF. This sequence joins TRBV5-1 and TRBJ1-1; 8 bases are a match to TRBD1. The CDR3 contains 14 residues. From germline, CDR1 is SGHRS and CDR2 YFSETQ. The ends lost 5 bases at V and 10 bases at J; junction bases unmatched: 13.

The CDR3 reads CAIRRTVIKNTEAFF. CDR3 nucleotides: TGTGCCATCAGGCGGACAGTGATTAAAAACACTGAAGCTTTCTTT. The rearrangement joins TRBV10-3 to TRBJ1-1; a possible D gene is TRBD1 (6 bases). The CDR3 runs 15 residues. Germline CDR1 ENHRY, CDR2 SYGVKD. V lost 6 bases and J lost 2, with 16 bases in between.

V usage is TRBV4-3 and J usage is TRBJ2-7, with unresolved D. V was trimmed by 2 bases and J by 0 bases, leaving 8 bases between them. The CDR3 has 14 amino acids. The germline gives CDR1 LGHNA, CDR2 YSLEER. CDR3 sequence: CASSQSQSSYEQYF. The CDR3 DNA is TGCGCCAGCAGCCAATCACAGAGCTCCTACGAGCAGTACTTC.

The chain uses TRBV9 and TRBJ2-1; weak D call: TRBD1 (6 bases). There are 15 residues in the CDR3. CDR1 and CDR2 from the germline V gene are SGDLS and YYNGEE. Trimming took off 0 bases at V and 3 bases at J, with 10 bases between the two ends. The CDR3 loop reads CASSVDRARYNEQFF. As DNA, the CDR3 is TGTGCCAGCAGCGTAGACAGGGCTCGCTACAATGAGCAGTTCTTC. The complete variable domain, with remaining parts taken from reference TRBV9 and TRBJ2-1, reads DSGVTQTPKHLITATGQRVTLRCSPRSGDLSVYWYQQSLDQGLQFLIQYYNGEERAKGNILERFSAQQFPDLHSELNLSSLELGDSALYFCASSVDRARYNEQFFGPGTRLTVL.

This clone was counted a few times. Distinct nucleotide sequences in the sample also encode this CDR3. CDR3 loop: CASSQDGSSGANVLTF. The CDR3 region has the DNA TGCGCCAGCAGCCAAGATGGGTCCTCTGGGGCCAACGTCCTGACTTTC. The V gene is TRBV4-3, the J gene TRBJ2-6; D is undetermined. This CDR3 spans 16 amino acids. The germline V and J ends were trimmed by 0 bases and 0 bases, with 6 bases remaining between them. Germline-derived CDR1 and CDR2 are LGHNA and YSLEER.